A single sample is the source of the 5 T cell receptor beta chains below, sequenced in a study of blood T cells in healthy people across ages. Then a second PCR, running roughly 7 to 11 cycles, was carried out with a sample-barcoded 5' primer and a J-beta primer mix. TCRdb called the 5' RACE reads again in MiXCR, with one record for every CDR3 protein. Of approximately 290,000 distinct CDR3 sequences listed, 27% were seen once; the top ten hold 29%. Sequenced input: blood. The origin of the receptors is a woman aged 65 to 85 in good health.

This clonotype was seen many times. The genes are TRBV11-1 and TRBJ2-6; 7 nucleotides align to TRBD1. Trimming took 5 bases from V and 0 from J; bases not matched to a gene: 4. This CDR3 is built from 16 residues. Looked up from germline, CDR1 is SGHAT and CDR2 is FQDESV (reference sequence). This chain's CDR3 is CASSRQGPSGANVLTF. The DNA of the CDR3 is TGTGCCAGCAGCCGACAGGGCCCCTCTGGGGCCAACGTCCTGACTTTC.

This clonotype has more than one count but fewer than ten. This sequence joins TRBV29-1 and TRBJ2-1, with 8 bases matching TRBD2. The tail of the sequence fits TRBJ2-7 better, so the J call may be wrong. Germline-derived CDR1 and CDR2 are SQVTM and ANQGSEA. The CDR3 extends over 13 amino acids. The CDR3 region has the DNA TGCAGCGCACGACTTAGCGGGATCTACGAGCAGTACTTC. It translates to CSARLSGIYEQYF.

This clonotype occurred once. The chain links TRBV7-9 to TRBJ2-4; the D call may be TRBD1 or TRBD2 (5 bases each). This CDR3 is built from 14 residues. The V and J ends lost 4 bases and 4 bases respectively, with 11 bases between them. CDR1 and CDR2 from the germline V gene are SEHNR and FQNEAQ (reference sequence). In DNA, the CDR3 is TGTGCCAGCAGCTGGGACGGATCTAAAAACATTCAGTACTTC. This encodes CASSWDGSKNIQYF.

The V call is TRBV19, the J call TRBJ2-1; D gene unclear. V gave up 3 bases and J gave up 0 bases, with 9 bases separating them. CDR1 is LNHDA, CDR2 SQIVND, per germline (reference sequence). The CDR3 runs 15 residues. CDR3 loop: CASSIDPSSYNEQFF. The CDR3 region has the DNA TGTGCCAGTAGTATTGACCCAAGCTCCTACAATGAGCAGTTCTTC.

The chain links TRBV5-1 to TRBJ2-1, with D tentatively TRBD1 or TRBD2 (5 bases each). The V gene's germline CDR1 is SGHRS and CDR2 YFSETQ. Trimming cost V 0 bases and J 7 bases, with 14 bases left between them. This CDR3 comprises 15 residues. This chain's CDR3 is CASSLAYEGWNEQFF. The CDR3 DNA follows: TGCGCCAGCAGCTTGGCCTACGAGGGGTGGAATGAGCAGTTCTTC.